This TCR beta chain is drawn from a study of shared clonotypes between healthy human individuals. About the research overall: Three plates each covered CD4 naive and memory; CD8 naive two, CD8 memory one.

The CD4+ fraction was divided into a CD45RA+ naive subset and a CD45RA-negative memory subset. Source study methods: In the immunoSEQ data, sequences were junction-only and lacked quality scores, so filtering differed. The assay was immunoSEQ multiplex PCR, and TCRdb's table has in-frame clones only and misses some. V and J calls and clone size are given by that table; D and trimming were obtained from the DNA. The sample records 550,000 to 850,000 clones, around 77% being singletons. V shed 6 bases and J 4 bases; nucleotides not matched to a gene: 8. Germline CDR1 SGHAT, CDR2 FQNNGV. The CDR3 consists of 16 residues.

The chain recombines TRBV11-2 with TRBJ2-7; 14 nucleotides line up with TRBD2. Sequenced material: memory CD4+ T cells sorted from blood. Subset noted: CD45RA-negative fraction. The TCR was taken from a woman younger than 45 in good health. The CDR3 protein is CASSKGTSGSSYEQYF. The CDR3 DNA sequence: TGTGCCAGCAGTAAAGGGACTAGCGGGAGTTCATACGAGCAGTACTTC.